This TCR beta chain was profiled in a study of breast tumors, draining lymph nodes, adjacent tissues. Breast cancer patients provided tissue from their axillary draining lymph nodes. TCRdb re-called the multiplex PCR reads through MiXCR, storing one row per CDR3 protein. The sample lists over 100,000 distinct CDR3 sequences, around 24% occurring once. In regard to this clonotype: One base away lies a much larger clone, so this may be a sequencing read error.

V shed 10 bases and J 6 bases; nucleotides not matched to a gene: 9. CDR1 and CDR2 from the germline V gene are LNHDA and SQIVND (reference sequence). This CDR3 region has 13 residues. The V gene is TRBV19, the J gene TRBJ2-4; 7 bases agree with TRBD1. This clonotype was obtained from a female donor with breast cancer. Some clones in this sample may be carry-over from other donors' samples. Sequencing input: axillary lymph node tissue. The CDR3 protein is CATTGQSRNIQYF. CDR3 nucleotide sequence: TGTGCCACTACGGGACAGTCTAGAAACATTCAGTACTTC.